Below are 5 T cell receptor beta chains sequenced from a single sample in a study of breast tumors, draining lymph nodes, adjacent tissues. The lymph nodes were axillary draining lymph nodes from breast cancer patients. TCRdb ran MiXCR on the multiplex PCR reads and lists one entry per CDR3 protein. The data show around 300,000 distinct CDR3 sequences, with around 30% seen just once and under 1.2% held by the top ten. Sequencing was performed on axillary lymph node tissue. These receptor sequences come from a female donor with breast cancer. Some clones in this sample may be carry-over from other donors' samples.

Concerning this clonotype itself: The junction differs from germline at one of its ends, possibly a read error. The chain joins TRBV19 to TRBJ2-7; TRBD1 or TRBD2 may be the D gene (6 bases each). The CDR3 consists of 17 residues. Germline V gene sequence: CDR1 LNHDA, CDR2 SQIVND (reference sequence). The CDR3 nucleotides read TGTGCCAGTAGTATAGTCACCGGGGGCAGAAGGGTCTACGAGCAGTCCTTC. Protein sequence: CASSIVTGGRRVYEQSF.

This clonotype was detected ten times or more. The chain employs TRBV20-1 and TRBJ2-7, with 9 bases that match TRBD1. The CDR3 has 12 amino acids. J lost 6 bases, V lost 6 bases, and 6 bases had no gene match. The germline V gene has CDR1 DFQATT and CDR2 SNEGSKA (reference sequence). The CDR3: CSARDRVVEQYF. As DNA, the CDR3 is TGCAGTGCCAGGGACAGGGTGGTCGAGCAGTACTTC.

In this sample, this clonotype turned up many times. V gene TRBV5-1 combines with J gene TRBJ2-7; 10 bases line up with TRBD2. This CDR3 contains 15 residues. V lost 1 base and J lost 7; bases outside the gene matches: 8. Germline CDR1 SGHRS, CDR2 YFSETQ. The CDR3 sequence is CASSLILAGDREQYF. The CDR3, as DNA: TGCGCCAGCAGCTTGATTCTAGCGGGAGATAGGGAGCAGTACTTC. The full variable domain, with the rest looked up from reference TRBV5-1 and TRBJ2-7, is KAGVTQTPRYLIKTRGQQVTLSCSPISGHRSVSWYQQTPGQGLQFLFEYFSETQRNKGNFPGRFSGRQFSNSRSEMNVSTLELGDSALYLCASSLILAGDREQYFGPGTRLTVT.

This clonotype occurred many times. V gene TRBV20-1 combines with J gene TRBJ2-1; 14 bases map to TRBD2. After removal of 1 base from V and 9 bases from J, the junction contained 11 bases not matched to a gene. The CDR3 contains 17 residues. The V gene's germline CDR1 is DFQATT and CDR2 SNEGSKA (reference sequence). The CDR3 region is CSARGPGTSGSFTEQFF. CDR3 bases: TGCAGTGCTAGAGGCCCCGGGACTAGCGGGAGCTTTACTGAGCAGTTCTTC.

Many counts were recorded for this clonotype. The chain has TRBV19 and TRBJ1-6; D uncertain. The ends were cut back, 8 bases at V and 6 bases at J, with 8 bases in the middle. CDR1 is LNHDA, CDR2 SQIVND, per germline (reference sequence). The CDR3 consists of 12 residues. CDR3: CASQNSNSPLHF. CDR3 sequence (DNA): TGTGCCAGTCAAAACAGTAATTCACCCCTCCACTTT.